This record concerns one T cell receptor (beta chain) sequence. Its antigen remains unknown. The data belong to a study of cytomegalovirus exposure and HLA in healthy donors. Study-level background: Tens of millions of unique TCRs from HLA-typed donors made up an early data release.

PCR was performed using 60 Vbeta and 13 Jbeta primers. The repertoire was sequenced with immunoSEQ multiplex PCR; TCRdb's copy has only in-frame clones and lacks some. The table records approximately 150,000 clones, about 80% of them present only once. Germline V gene data show CDR1 as SGHVS and CDR2 as FQNEAQ. V was pared by 2 bases and J by 2 bases, with 4 bases of the junction left unmatched. The length of the CDR3 is 15 residues. Study conclusions and caveats: The study reported that TCR beta sequences accurately predicted HLA-A and HLA-B alleles in most subjects. Relative to equally common others, HLA-associated TCR beta chains showed greater clonal expansion in a later analysis.

Sequencing input: PBMCs. The clonotype comes from a man aged 40-55 years in good health and CMV-seronegative. This rearrangement joins TRBV7-8 to TRBJ2-3; 7 bases match TRBD2. CDR3 in amino acids: CASSLLGTTTDTQYF. The CDR3 coding sequence is TGTGCCAGCAGCTTACTGGGGACTACCACAGATACGCAGTATTTT.